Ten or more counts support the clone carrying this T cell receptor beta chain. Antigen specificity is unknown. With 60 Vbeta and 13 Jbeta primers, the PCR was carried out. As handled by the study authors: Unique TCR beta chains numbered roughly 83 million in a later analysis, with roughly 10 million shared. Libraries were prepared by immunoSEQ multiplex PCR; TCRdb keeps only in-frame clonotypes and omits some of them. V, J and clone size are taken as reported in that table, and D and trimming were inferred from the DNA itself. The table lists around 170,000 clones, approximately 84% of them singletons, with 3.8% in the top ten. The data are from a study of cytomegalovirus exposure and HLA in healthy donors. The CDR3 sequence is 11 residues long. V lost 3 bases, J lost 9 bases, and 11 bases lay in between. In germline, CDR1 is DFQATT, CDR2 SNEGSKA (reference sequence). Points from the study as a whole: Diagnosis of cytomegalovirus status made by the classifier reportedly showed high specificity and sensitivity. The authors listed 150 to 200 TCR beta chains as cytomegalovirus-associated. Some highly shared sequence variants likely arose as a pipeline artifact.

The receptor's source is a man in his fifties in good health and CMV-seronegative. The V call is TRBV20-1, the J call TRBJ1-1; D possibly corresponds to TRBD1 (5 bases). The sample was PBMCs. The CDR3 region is CSARVTEKAFF. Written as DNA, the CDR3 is TGCAGTGCTAGGGTGACAGAGAAAGCTTTCTTT.